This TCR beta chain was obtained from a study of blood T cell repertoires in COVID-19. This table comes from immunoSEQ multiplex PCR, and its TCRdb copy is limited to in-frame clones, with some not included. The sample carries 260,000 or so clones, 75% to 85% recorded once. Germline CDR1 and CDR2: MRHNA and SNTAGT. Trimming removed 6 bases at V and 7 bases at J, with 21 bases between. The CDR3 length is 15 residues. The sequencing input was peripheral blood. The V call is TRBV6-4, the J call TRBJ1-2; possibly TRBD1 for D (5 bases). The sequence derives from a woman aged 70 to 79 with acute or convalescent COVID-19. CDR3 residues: CASSNTVGGLGGYTF. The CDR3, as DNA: TGTGCCAGCAGCAATACCGTCGGGGGATTAGGTGGCTACACCTTC.